The 30 T cell receptor beta chains below were found in one sample sequenced in a study of T-cell reconstitution after alpha-beta-depleted transplantation in children. Unique molecular identifiers featured in how the TCRbeta library was prepared. TCRdb re-derived calls from the PCR reads in MiXCR, one entry per CDR3 protein. The sample yields about 360,000 distinct CDR3 sequences, about an eighth seen once. The sample was PBMCs, taken from the stem cell graft. These receptor sequences come from a human donor who donated a stem cell graft to a child with Fanconi anemia.

Many counts were recorded for this clonotype. The rearrangement joins TRBV10-3 to TRBJ1-5; 7 bases line up with TRBD1. The CDR3 is 17 amino acids. Trimming cost V 3 bases and J 0 bases; bases outside gene matches: 8. The germline V gene encodes CDR1 ENHRY and CDR2 SYGVKD. The CDR3 nucleotides are TGTGCCATCAGTGATAGACAGGGTGGAGGTAGCAATCAGCCCCAGCATTTT. Encoded protein: CAISDRQGGGSNQPQHF.

The chain combines TRBV12-3 or TRBV12-4 with TRBJ1-1; D uncertain. The CDR3 sequence is 12 residues long. Trimming cost V 6 bases and J 5 bases, with 10 bases left between them. As DNA, the CDR3 is TGTGCCAGCAGCCAGCGCGAGACTGAAGCTTTCTTT. Translating it yields CASSQRETEAFF.

The V and J genes are TRBV19 and TRBJ1-4, with 7 bases matching TRBD1. The CDR3 loop spans 15 amino acids. Trimming took 5 bases from V and 1 from J; bases not matched to a gene: 4. Germline V CDR1 and CDR2: LNHDA, SQIVND (reference sequence). CDR3 residues: CASSSPGGTNEKLFF. CDR3 nucleotide sequence: TGTGCCAGTAGTTCACCAGGGGGAACTAATGAAAAACTGTTTTTT.

A few counts support this clonotype. The chain combines TRBV5-1 with TRBJ2-3, with 8 bases fitting TRBD2. Germline CDR1 and CDR2: SGHRS and YFSETQ. V was pared by 1 base and J by 0 bases, with 4 bases of the junction left unmatched. CDR3 size: 16 residues. The chain's CDR3 is CASSLSGGGSTDTQYF. The CDR3 bases are TGCGCCAGCAGCTTGTCGGGAGGGGGAAGCACAGATACGCAGTATTTT.

This chain connects TRBV4-2 to TRBJ2-1, with 8 nucleotides matching TRBD2. V was clipped by 3 bases and J by 3 bases; unmatched bases: 10. CDR1 LGHNA and CDR2 YNFKEQ come from the germline V gene. The CDR3 has 17 residues. The CDR3 reads CASSHGLAGGLYNEQFF. CDR3 DNA sequence: TGTGCCAGCAGCCACGGGTTGGCGGGGGGCCTCTACAATGAGCAGTTCTTC.

This clonotype was observed a handful of times. V usage is TRBV18 and J usage is TRBJ1-1, with TRBD1 as a possible D gene (5 bases). Trimming shortened V by 2 bases and J by 4 bases, and 8 bases separated the two germline ends. This CDR3 has 13 residues. Looked up from germline, CDR1 is KGHSH and CDR2 is LQKENI. CDR3 sequence reads: CASSPMGTTEAFF. Here the CDR3 DNA reads TGTGCCAGCTCACCAATGGGGACCACTGAAGCTTTCTTT.

This clonotype appeared a few times. The chain couples TRBV7-8 to TRBJ2-3; 10 bases are a match to TRBD2. CDR1 and CDR2 from the germline V gene are SGHVS and FQNEAQ. The V segment lost 5 bases and the J segment 7 bases; nucleotides outside the gene matches: 3. The CDR3 loop spans 13 amino acids. This CDR3 is CASSQAGGYTQYF. For the CDR3, the DNA is TGTGCCAGCAGCCAAGCGGGGGGGTATACGCAGTATTTT.

CDR3 DNA sequence: TGTGCCAGCAGTGCCTCAGGGGAAACCCAGCCCCAGCATTTT. This gives the protein CASSASGETQPQHF. The chain combines TRBV12-3 or TRBV12-4 with TRBJ1-5; TRBD1 might be the D (6 bases). V was trimmed by 5 bases and J by 7 bases, leaving 15 bases between them. The CDR3 sequence is 14 residues long.

The gene calls are TRBV4-3 and TRBJ2-3; 8 nucleotides align to TRBD2. CDR1 LGHNA and CDR2 YSLEER come from the germline V gene. The V gene end was trimmed by 0 bases and the J gene end by 4 bases; junction bases not matched to a gene: 9. This CDR3 is 17 amino acids long. In DNA form, the CDR3 reads TGCGCCAGCAGCCAAGATCCGGGGGGGGCCCTTTCAGATACGCAGTATTTT. Amino acid sequence: CASSQDPGGALSDTQYF.

A few counts support this clonotype. This sequence joins TRBV12-3 or TRBV12-4 and TRBJ1-2; D gene uncertain. The V and J ends lost 1 base and 3 bases respectively, with 6 bases between them. The CDR3 covers 13 residues. This CDR3 is CASSLGQDYGYTF. The CDR3 bases are TGTGCCAGCAGTTTAGGGCAGGACTATGGCTACACCTTC.

CDR3 loop: CSARAGPSTGELFF. CDR3 bases: TGCAGCGCCAGGGCAGGGCCCAGCACCGGGGAGCTGTTTTTT. The V call is TRBV29-1, the J call TRBJ2-2, with a tentative D call TRBD1 (5 bases). V lost 7 bases to trimming and J lost 4 bases, with 16 bases between them. CDR1 is SQVTM and CDR2 is ANQGSEA in the germline V gene. This CDR3 spans 14 amino acids.

At least ten counts were recorded for this clonotype. J is TRBJ2-7 and V is TRBV7-6; TRBD2 matches at 7 bases. This CDR3 contains 14 residues. The germline gives CDR1 SGHVS, CDR2 FNYEAQ. Unmatched junction bases numbered 2, after V lost 3 bases and J lost 0 bases. CDR3 sequence: CASSFGGSSYEQYF. The CDR3 nucleotides are TGTGCCAGCAGCTTCGGGGGGAGCTCCTACGAGCAGTACTTC.

This sequence joins TRBV12-3 or TRBV12-4 and TRBJ1-4; 7 bases align to TRBD1. The CDR3 contains 13 residues. V was pared by 5 bases and J by 7 bases, with 4 bases of the junction left unmatched. CDR3 DNA: TGTGCCAGCAGTCCACAGGGGAGTGAAAAACTGTTTTTT. The encoded protein is CASSPQGSEKLFF.

The rearrangement joins TRBV7-8 to TRBJ2-7, with D perhaps matching TRBD2 (5 bases). Trimming removed 6 bases from V and 6 bases from J, with 12 bases in between. Germline V gene lookup returns CDR1 SGHVS and CDR2 FQNEAQ. The CDR3 spans 12 residues. The CDR3 spells CASSLHTSEQYV. Written as DNA, the CDR3 is TGTGCCAGCAGTCTGCATACTAGCGAGCAGTACGTC.

The V call is TRBV7-3, the J call TRBJ2-3; tentatively, D is TRBD1 or TRBD2 (5 bases each). CDR3 length equals 12 residues. V lost 2 bases, J lost 11 bases, and 11 bases lay in between. CDR1 is SGHTA, CDR2 FQGTGA, per germline. The CDR3 nucleotides are TGTGCCAGCAGCTTATCCGGGGACCTGCAGTATTTT. Residues: CASSLSGDLQYF.

This chain links TRBV18 with TRBJ2-5; TRBD1 matches 7 bases. Germline values: CDR1 KGHSH, CDR2 LQKENI. The CDR3 has 15 residues. J was trimmed by 2 bases and V by 4 bases; bases with no gene match: 7. In nucleotides, the CDR3 is TGTGCCAGCTCACAAAACCGGGGACAGCAAGAGACCCAGTACTTC. Its protein product is CASSQNRGQQETQYF. Full variable domain (remainder filled in from reference TRBV18 and TRBJ2-5): NAGVMQNPRHLVRRRGQEARLRCSPMKGHSHVYWYRQLPEEGLKFMVYLQKENIIDESGMPKERFSAEFPKEGPSILRIQQVVRGDSAAYFCASSQNRGQQETQYFGPGTRLLVL.

CDR3 sequence: CASTLGDLSTDTQYF. The CDR3 nucleotides read TGTGCCAGCACCCTTGGGGACTTATCCACAGATACGCAGTATTTT. The chain has TRBV7-2 and TRBJ2-3, with D perhaps matching TRBD2 (6 bases). CDR1 is SGHTA and CDR2 is FQGNSA in the germline V gene. The CDR3 extends over 15 amino acids. V lost 7 bases and J 2 bases, leaving 16 bases between the germline ends.

This clonotype occurred a few times. The chain's CDR3 is CASSLYRGRFHTEAFF. The DNA of the CDR3 is TGTGCCAGCAGCCTTTACAGGGGGAGGTTCCACACTGAAGCTTTCTTT. This rearrangement joins TRBV5-6 to TRBJ1-1, with 8 bases that match TRBD1. Trimming took 4 bases from V and 3 from J; bases not matched to a gene: 11. CDR1 SGHDT and CDR2 YYEEEE come from the germline V gene. CDR3 size: 16 residues. Using reference TRBV5-6 and TRBJ1-1 for the parts outside the CDR3, the full variable domain is DAGVTQSPTHLIKTRGQQVTLRCSPKSGHDTVSWYQQALGQGPQFIFQYYEEEERQRGNFPDRFSGHQFPNYSSELNVNALLLGDSALYLCASSLYRGRFHTEAFFGQGTRLTVV.

This rearrangement joins TRBV20-1 to TRBJ2-3, with D perhaps matching TRBD2 (6 bases). This CDR3 spans 13 amino acids. Per germline, CDR1 DFQATT and CDR2 SNEGSKA (reference sequence). Deletions cut 5 bases from V and 0 bases from J, with 9 bases between. The CDR3 is CSAGTGSTDTQYF. CDR3 DNA: TGCAGTGCTGGGACTGGAAGCACAGATACGCAGTATTTT.

This clonotype was seen just once. The chain combines TRBV19 with TRBJ1-1, with TRBD1 as a possible D gene (5 bases). The length of the CDR3 is 15 residues. Trimming took 5 bases from V and 4 from J, leaving 17 bases between them. CDR1 is LNHDA and CDR2 is SQIVND in the germline V gene (reference sequence). CDR3 bases: TGTGCCAGTAGTGGGGCACCGGTGGGTAGCACTGAAGCTTTCTTT. This translates into CASSGAPVGSTEAFF.

In this sample, this clonotype turned up many times. V and J are TRBV27 and TRBJ1-6; 8 positions match TRBD1. The CDR3 sequence is 15 residues long. Per germline, CDR1 MNHEY and CDR2 SMNVEV (reference sequence). With 4 bases clipped from V and 9 bases from J, the junction kept 8 bases outside the gene matches. In DNA, the CDR3 is TGTGCCAGCAGTTCCGGACAGGGCGCCGGTTCACCCCTCCACTTT. It codes for CASSSGQGAGSPLHF.

This clonotype was picked up many times. The rearrangement uses TRBV28 and TRBJ2-7, with 7 bases matching TRBD1. The CDR3 consists of 13 residues. In germline, CDR1 is MDHEN, CDR2 SYDVKM. Trimming at V came to 7 bases and at J to 3 bases, leaving 6 bases not matched to a gene. Here the CDR3 reads CASTRQGVYEQYV. CDR3 DNA sequence: TGTGCCAGCACCAGACAGGGTGTCTACGAGCAGTACGTC.

The chain links TRBV7-9 to TRBJ1-1, with D maybe TRBD1 (5 bases). Trimming cost V 3 bases and J 3 bases, with 8 bases left between them. CDR3 length: 13 residues. Germline CDR1 and CDR2: SEHNR and FQNEAQ (reference sequence). CDR3 sequence (DNA): TGTGCCAGCAGCTTTGTAGGGGACACTGAAGCTTTCTTT. The encoded protein is CASSFVGDTEAFF.

This clonotype was picked up a small number of times. J is TRBJ2-5 and V is TRBV3-1; 10 bases fit TRBD1. This CDR3 spans 19 amino acids. Germline CDR1 LGHDT, CDR2 YNNKEL (reference sequence). The trim removed 6 bases at V and 0 bases at J, leaving 16 bases unmatched. DNA of the CDR3: TGTGCCAGCAGGTTACCGGGACAGGGGTTTTCGGGGTACCAAGAGACCCAGTACTTC. The encoded protein is CASRLPGQGFSGYQETQYF.

The chain has TRBV5-6 and TRBJ2-5; D remains unclear. The CDR3 runs 14 residues. The V end was cut by 0 bases, the J end by 5 bases, with 11 bases between. Germline loops: CDR1 SGHDT, CDR2 YYEEEE. The CDR3 region is CASSLEGIRETQYF. In nucleotides, the CDR3 is TGTGCCAGCAGCTTGGAGGGAATCAGGGAGACCCAGTACTTC. Supplemented by reference TRBV5-6 and TRBJ2-5, the full variable domain reads DAGVTQSPTHLIKTRGQQVTLRCSPKSGHDTVSWYQQALGQGPQFIFQYYEEEERQRGNFPDRFSGHQFPNYSSELNVNALLLGDSALYLCASSLEGIRETQYFGPGTRLLVL.

There are a few counts of this clonotype. V gene TRBV5-1 combines with J gene TRBJ1-2; D is uncertain. Germline CDR1 reads SGHRS; CDR2 reads YFSETQ. The V end was cut by 0 bases, the J end by 6 bases, with 9 bases between. This CDR3 is 13 amino acids long. CDR3 sequence reads: CASSLGGNDGYTF. The CDR3 nucleotides read TGCGCCAGCAGCTTGGGAGGGAATGATGGCTACACCTTC.

This clonotype was seen more than once but under ten times. The chain couples TRBV30 to TRBJ1-5; unclear D gene. Trimming left V 2 bases short and J 5 bases short, with 10 bases between. The CDR3 sequence is 13 residues long. CDR1 is GTSNPN and CDR2 is SVGIG in the germline V gene (reference sequence). The CDR3 nucleotides read TGTGCCTGGAGTACCGGTATCCATCAGCCCCAGCATTTT. This codes for CAWSTGIHQPQHF.

The J gene is TRBJ2-1, the V gene TRBV7-3, with TRBD1 as a possible D gene (6 bases). CDR3 size: 14 residues. Germline assignment: CDR1 SGHTA and CDR2 FQGTGA. Trimming took 10 bases from V and 8 from J, leaving 21 bases between them. DNA for the CDR3: TGTGCCACCTCCCGATCAGGGGCGATCGATGAGCAGTTCTTC. This gives the protein CATSRSGAIDEQFF.

The chain recombines TRBV7-9 with TRBJ2-3; D remains unclear. CDR1 and CDR2 (germline): SEHNR, FQNEAQ (reference sequence). Trimming stripped 4 bases from V and 4 bases from J, with 6 bases between. CDR3 length: 12 amino acids. DNA for the CDR3: TGTGCCAGCAGCTCCGCAGCAGATACGCAGTATTTT. Its translation is CASSSAADTQYF. The full variable domain, completed using reference TRBV7-9 and TRBJ2-3, is DTGVSQNPRHKITKRGQNVTFRCDPISEHNRLYWYRQTLGQGPEFLTYFQNEAQLEKSRLLSDRFSAERPKGSFSTLEIQRTEQGDSAMYLCASSSAADTQYFGPGTRLTVL.

Many counts were recorded for this clonotype. This rearrangement joins TRBV3-1 to TRBJ2-7; D unclear. Per the germline V gene, CDR1 is LGHDT and CDR2 is YNNKEL (reference sequence). CDR3 length: 15 residues. V was shortened by 0 bases and J by 0 bases, with 9 bases between the two germline ends. CDR3 bases: TGTGCCAGCAGCCAAGAAGGCAGGAGCTCCTACGAGCAGTACTTC. Residues: CASSQEGRSSYEQYF.